The source of this T cell receptor (beta chain) is a study of vaccination and CD4 T cells after COVID-19. Study context: Stimuli were overlapping spike peptide pools of SARS-CoV-2 and three common cold coronaviruses (HCoV-NL63, HCoV-OC43, HCoV-229E). In the control cultures, a CEFX pool, an HIV-1 Nef pool, or no peptide was supplied.

Concerning this clonotype: Its antigen is currently unknown.

Treatment in this sample: approximately 9-day PBMC culture with coronavirus spike peptide pools or control peptides (ViraFEST assay). For ViraFEST, peptide pools expanded antigen-specific T cells, after which the TCRs were sequenced. Cultured CD4+ T cells had their DNA profiled by the Oncomine TCR Beta short-read assay. Genomic DNA was taken out of cultured CD4+ T cells by extraction. Each CDR3 protein is one row after TCRdb ran MiXCR on the PCR reads. The repertoire includes 20,000 to 25,000 distinct CDR3 sequences, 38% of them detected once, and approximately 18% sits in the top ten. The V end lost 4 bases, the J end lost 1 base, and 8 bases lay between the germline ends. There are 14 residues in the CDR3. The V gene's germline CDR1 is SGHAT and CDR2 FQNNGV.

This specimen was CD4+ T cells from blood, cultured in vitro, taken before SARS-CoV-2 vaccination. The clonotype comes from a human donor who received a COVID-19 vaccine. The chain has TRBV11-2 and TRBJ2-1; D may be TRBD2 (5 bases). The DNA of the CDR3 is TGTGCCAGCAGCTCTGGACTGTCCTACAATGAGCAGTTCTTC. This codes for CASSSGLSYNEQFF. The entire variable domain, with the rest obtained from reference TRBV11-2 and TRBJ2-1, is as follows: EAGVAQSPRYKIIEKRQSVAFWCNPISGHATLYWYQQILGQGPKLLIQFQNNGVVDDSQLPKDRFSAERLKGVDSTLKIQPAKLEDSAVYLCASSSGLSYNEQFFGPGTRLTVL.